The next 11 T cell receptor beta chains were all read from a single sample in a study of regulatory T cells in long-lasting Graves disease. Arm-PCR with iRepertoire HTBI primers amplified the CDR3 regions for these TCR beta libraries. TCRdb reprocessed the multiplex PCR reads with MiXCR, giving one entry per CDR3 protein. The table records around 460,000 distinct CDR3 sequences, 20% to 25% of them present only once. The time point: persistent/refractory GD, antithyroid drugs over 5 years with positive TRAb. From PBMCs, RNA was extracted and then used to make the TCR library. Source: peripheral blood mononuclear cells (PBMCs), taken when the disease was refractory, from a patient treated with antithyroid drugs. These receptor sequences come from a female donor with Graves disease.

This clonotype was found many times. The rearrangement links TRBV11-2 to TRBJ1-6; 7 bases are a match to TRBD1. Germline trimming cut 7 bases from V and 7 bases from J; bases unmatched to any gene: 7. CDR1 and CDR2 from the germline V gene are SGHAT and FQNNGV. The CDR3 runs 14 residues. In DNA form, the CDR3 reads TGTGCCAGCACCTTGGGACAGTCAAATTCACCCCTCCACTTT. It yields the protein CASTLGQSNSPLHF.

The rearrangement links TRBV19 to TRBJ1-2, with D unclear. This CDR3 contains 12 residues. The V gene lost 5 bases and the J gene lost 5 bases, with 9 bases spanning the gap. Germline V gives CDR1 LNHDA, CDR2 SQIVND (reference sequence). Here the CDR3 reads CASSGMGYGYTF. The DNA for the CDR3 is TGTGCCAGTAGTGGAATGGGGTATGGCTACACCTTC.

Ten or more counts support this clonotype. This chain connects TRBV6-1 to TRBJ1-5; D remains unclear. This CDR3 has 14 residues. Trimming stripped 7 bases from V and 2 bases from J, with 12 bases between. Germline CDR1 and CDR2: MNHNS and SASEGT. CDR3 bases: TGTGCCAGCATCTCAGACTCTGGCAATCAGCCCCAGCATTTT. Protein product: CASISDSGNQPQHF.

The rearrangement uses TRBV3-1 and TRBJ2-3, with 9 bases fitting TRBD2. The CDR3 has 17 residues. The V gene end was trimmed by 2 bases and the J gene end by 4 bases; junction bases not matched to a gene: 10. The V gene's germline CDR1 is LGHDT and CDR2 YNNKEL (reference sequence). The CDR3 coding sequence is TGTGCCAGCAGCCAAAGGTGGGCGGGGGGGAGTTCAGATACGCAGTATTTT. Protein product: CASSQRWAGGSSDTQYF.

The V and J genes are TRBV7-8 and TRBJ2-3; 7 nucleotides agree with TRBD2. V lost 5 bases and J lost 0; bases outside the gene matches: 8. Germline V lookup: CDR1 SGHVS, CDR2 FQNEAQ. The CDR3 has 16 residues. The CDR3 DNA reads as TGTGCCAGCAGCCCCGCTAGCGGCTATAGCACAGATACGCAGTATTTT. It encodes CASSPASGYSTDTQYF.

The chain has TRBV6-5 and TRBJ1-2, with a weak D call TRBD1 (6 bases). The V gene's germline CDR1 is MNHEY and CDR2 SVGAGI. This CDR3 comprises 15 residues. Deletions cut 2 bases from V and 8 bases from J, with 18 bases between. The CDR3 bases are TGTGCCAGCAGTTACGGCGACAGGATGGAATGGGGCTACACCTTC. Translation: CASSYGDRMEWGYTF.

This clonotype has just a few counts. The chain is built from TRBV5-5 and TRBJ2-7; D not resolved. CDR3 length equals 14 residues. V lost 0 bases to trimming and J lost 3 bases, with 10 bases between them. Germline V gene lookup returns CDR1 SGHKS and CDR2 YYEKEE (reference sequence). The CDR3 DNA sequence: TGTGCCAGCAGCTTGGGAGACGGAGACTACGAGCAGTACTTC. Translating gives CASSLGDGDYEQYF.

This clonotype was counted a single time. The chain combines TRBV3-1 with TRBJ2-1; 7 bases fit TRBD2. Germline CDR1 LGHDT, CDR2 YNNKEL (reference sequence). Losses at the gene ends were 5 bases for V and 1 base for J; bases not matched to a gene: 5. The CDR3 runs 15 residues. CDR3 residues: CASSLGGRSYNEQFF. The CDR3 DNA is TGTGCCAGCAGCTTGGGGGGGAGGTCCTACAATGAGCAGTTCTTC.

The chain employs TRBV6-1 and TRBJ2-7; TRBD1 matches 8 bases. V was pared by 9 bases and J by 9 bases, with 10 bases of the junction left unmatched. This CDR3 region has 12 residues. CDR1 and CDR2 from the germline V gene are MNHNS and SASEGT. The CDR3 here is CASSGGARVQYF. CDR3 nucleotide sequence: TGTGCCAGTTCAGGGGGCGCAAGGGTGCAGTACTTC.

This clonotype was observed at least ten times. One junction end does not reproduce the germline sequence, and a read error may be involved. CDR3 nucleotide sequence: TGTGCCAGCAGTTTGGCAGGAGTCGGGACCGGGGAGCTGCTTTTT. Translation: CASSLAGVGTGELLF. The chain couples TRBV28 to TRBJ2-2; D could derive from TRBD1 or TRBD2 (5 bases each). This CDR3 comprises 15 residues. Per germline, CDR1 MDHEN and CDR2 SYDVKM.

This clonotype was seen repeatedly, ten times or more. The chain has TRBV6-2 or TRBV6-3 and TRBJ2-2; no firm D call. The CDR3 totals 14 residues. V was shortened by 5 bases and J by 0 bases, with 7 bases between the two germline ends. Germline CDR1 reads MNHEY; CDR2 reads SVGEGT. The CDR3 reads CASSPPPNTGELFF. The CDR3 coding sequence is TGTGCCAGCAGTCCCCCGCCGAACACCGGGGAGCTGTTTTTT.